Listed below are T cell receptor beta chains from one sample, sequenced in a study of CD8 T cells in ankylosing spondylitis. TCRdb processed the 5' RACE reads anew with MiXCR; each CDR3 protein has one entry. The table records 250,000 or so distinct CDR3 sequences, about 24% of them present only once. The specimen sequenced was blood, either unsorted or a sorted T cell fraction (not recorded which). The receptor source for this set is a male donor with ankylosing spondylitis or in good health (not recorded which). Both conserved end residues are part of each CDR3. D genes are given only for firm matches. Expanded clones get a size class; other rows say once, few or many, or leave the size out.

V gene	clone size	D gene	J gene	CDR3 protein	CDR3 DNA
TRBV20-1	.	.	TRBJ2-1	CSATAGVSQNEQFF	TGCAGTGCTACCGCAGGGGTTTCTCAGAATGAGCAGTTCTTC
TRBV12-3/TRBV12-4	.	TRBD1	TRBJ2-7	CASSQTGDHEQYF	TGTGCCAGCAGCCAAACAGGGGACCACGAGCAGTACTTC
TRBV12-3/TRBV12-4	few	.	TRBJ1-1	CASTQRGIHGAFF	TGTGCCAGCACCCAACGGGGGATCCACGGAGCTTTCTTT
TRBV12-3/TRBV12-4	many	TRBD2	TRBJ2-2	CASTTSGGTGELFF	TGTGCCAGCACAACTAGCGGGGGGACCGGGGAGCTGTTTTTT
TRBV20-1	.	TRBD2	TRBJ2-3	CSARVAGGTDTQYF	TGCAGTGCTAGGGTAGCGGGGGGCACAGATACGCAGTATTTT
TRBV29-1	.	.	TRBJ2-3	CSVEGGEGTDTQYF	TGCAGCGTTGAAGGGGGAGAGGGCACAGATACGCAGTATTTT
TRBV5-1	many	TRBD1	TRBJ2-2	CASSATTGAHTGELFF	TGCGCCAGCAGCGCAACGACAGGGGCCCACACCGGGGAGCTGTTTTTT
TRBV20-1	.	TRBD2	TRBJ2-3	CSADPGLAGGGTDTQYF	TGCAGTGCTGATCCGGGACTAGCGGGGGGAGGCACAGATACGCAGTATTTT
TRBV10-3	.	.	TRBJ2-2	CAIRQEAGELFF	TGTGCCATCAGGCAGGAAGCCGGGGAGCTGTTTTTT
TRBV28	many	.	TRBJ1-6	CASKVGDKNSPLHF	TGTGCCAGCAAGGTGGGGGACAAAAATTCACCCCTCCACTTT
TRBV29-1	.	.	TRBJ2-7	CSVDRGTDEQYF	TGCAGCGTTGACCGGGGTACCGACGAGCAGTACTTC
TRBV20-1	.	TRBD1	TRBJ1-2	CSARMVAGGSYGYTF	TGCAGTGCCAGGATGGTGGCAGGGGGCTCCTATGGCTACACCTTC
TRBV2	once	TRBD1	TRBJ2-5	CASSGGQGETQYF	TGTGCCAGCAGTGGGGGACAGGGGGAGACCCAGTACTTC
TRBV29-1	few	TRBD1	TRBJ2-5	CSVGKPGQGRKETQYF	TGCAGCGTTGGGAAACCGGGACAGGGCCGCAAAGAGACCCAGTACTTC
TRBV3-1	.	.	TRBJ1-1	CASSQEGRAGTEAFF	TGTGCCAGCAGCCAAGAGGGCAGGGCTGGCACTGAAGCTTTCTTT
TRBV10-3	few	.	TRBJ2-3	CAISVPTGTDTQYF	TGTGCCATCAGTGTCCCCACCGGCACAGATACGCAGTATTTT
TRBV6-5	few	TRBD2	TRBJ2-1	CASRETSGDQFF	TGTGCCAGCAGGGAGACTAGCGGGGACCAGTTCTTC
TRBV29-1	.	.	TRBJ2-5	CSVEGKETQYF	TGCAGCGTTGAAGGAAAAGAGACCCAGTACTTC
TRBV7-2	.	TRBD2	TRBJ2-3	CASSLSSGGGTDTQYF	TGTGCCAGCAGCTTAAGTAGCGGGGGGGGGACAGATACGCAGTATTTT
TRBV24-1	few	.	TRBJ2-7	CATSDGVTQYF	TGTGCCACCAGTGATGGGGTAACGCAGTACTTC
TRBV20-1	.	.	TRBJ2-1	CSAPGVNEQFF	TGCAGTGCGCCAGGGGTCAATGAGCAGTTCTTC
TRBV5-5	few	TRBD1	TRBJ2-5	CASSLWDREETQYF	TGTGCCAGCAGCTTGTGGGACAGAGAAGAGACCCAGTACTTC
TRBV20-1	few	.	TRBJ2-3	CSARDLSTGTRDTQYF	TGCAGTGCTAGAGACCTGAGTACGGGCACACGAGATACGCAGTATTTT
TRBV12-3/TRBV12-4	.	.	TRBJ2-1	CASSPGRGEQFF	TGTGCCAGCAGTCCCGGGAGAGGAGAGCAGTTCTTC
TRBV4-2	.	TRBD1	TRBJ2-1	CASSQEGQGFFQQFF	TGTGCCAGCAGCCAAGAAGGACAGGGATTTTTCCAGCAGTTCTTC